The text below deals with one T cell receptor beta chain. Seattle cases were enrolled at active infection and followed longitudinally. Germline CDR1 SQVTM, CDR2 ANQGSEA. With 6 bases removed from V and 2 bases from J, the gap between germline ends came to 17 bases. This CDR3 contains 14 residues. This specimen belongs to a study of blood T cell repertoires in COVID-19. Some clones are missing from TCRdb's copy, which holds only in-frame ones; the method was immunoSEQ multiplex PCR. The sample has around 62,000 clones; 88% are singletons. The J gene is TRBJ2-7, the V gene TRBV29-1; D is possibly TRBD2 (5 bases). The source material was peripheral blood. The TCR originated in a woman between 55 and 75 years old with COVID-19, enrolled during active disease. The CDR3 DNA is TGCAGCGTCCGGGGAGAGGGCCCAACCTACGAGCAGTACTTC. It encodes CSVRGEGPTYEQYF.